These 5 T cell receptor beta chains originate from one sample sequenced in a study of cytomegalovirus exposure and HLA in healthy donors. PCR amplification relied on 60 Vbeta primers (plus 13 Jbeta primers). Sequencing was performed with immunoSEQ multiplex PCR; in TCRdb, only in-frame clones are kept and a portion is missing. Of around 120,000 clones in the sample, about 80% are singletons; the top ten hold about 0.94%. Sequenced input: PBMCs. The receptor set was obtained from a human donor in good health.

The chain carries TRBV5-1 and TRBJ2-1; the D is unclear. The CDR3 is 12 residues long. The germline V and J ends were trimmed by 1 base and 8 bases, with 7 bases remaining between them. CDR1 is SGHRS and CDR2 is YFSETQ in the germline V gene. CDR3 sequence (DNA): TGCGCCAGCAGCTTGTGGTCGGATGAGCAGTTCTTC. This translates into CASSLWSDEQFF.

This clone was found once. The V call is TRBV29-1, the J call TRBJ2-1, with 9 bases fitting TRBD1. This CDR3 has 14 residues. Germline trimming cut 5 bases from V and 6 bases from J; bases unmatched to any gene: 8. CDR1 SQVTM and CDR2 ANQGSEA come from the germline V gene. The CDR3 here is CSVFDRGGINEQFF. CDR3 coding DNA: TGCAGCGTTTTTGACAGGGGGGGTATCAATGAGCAGTTCTTC.

The J gene is TRBJ2-5, the V gene TRBV7-8; D is ambiguous. The CDR3 has 14 residues. Trimming left V 7 bases short and J 2 bases short, with 14 bases between. The germline CDR1 and CDR2 sequences are SGHVS and FQNEAQ. CDR3 residues: CASIRVPDQETQYF. The DNA for the CDR3 is TGTGCCAGCATCCGGGTGCCGGATCAAGAGACCCAGTACTTC.

In its sample, this clone was seen a few times. V usage is TRBV5-4 and J usage is TRBJ1-1, with TRBD1 matching 9 bases. Germline V CDR1 and CDR2: SGHNT, YYREEE (reference sequence). With 0 bases clipped from V and 8 bases from J, the junction kept 5 bases outside the gene matches. There are 14 residues in the CDR3. For the CDR3, the DNA is TGTGCCAGCAGCTTGGGGCTGGGGACAGGGGAAGCTTTCTTT. Protein: CASSLGLGTGEAFF.

In regard to this clone: An end of the junction does not agree with germline; a read error may underlie this. The V gene is TRBV7-9, the J gene TRBJ1-1; unclear D gene. Germline V gene data show CDR1 as SEHNR and CDR2 as FQNEAQ (reference sequence). This CDR3 is built from 13 residues. CDR3 protein: CSSKLDMNTEAFF. Here the CDR3 DNA reads TGTTCCAGTAAGCTCGACATGAACACTGAAGCTTTCTTT.